This T cell receptor (beta chain) originates from a study of molecular identifiers for immune sequencing clone quantification. Study details: Replicates partitioned RNA from approximately 20,000 or 98,000 naive CD8 cells into five parts, sequencing four. Whole-study results and caveats: Among 920,000 or so naive cells, as was reported, spiked Jurkat TCR RNA from one cell was detectable.

About this clonotype itself: The antigen remains unidentified.

The use of previously described methods and listed TCR primers produced the bulk TCR libraries. One entry per CDR3 protein, called by TCRdb with MiXCR from the PCR reads. The sample has under 800,000 distinct CDR3 sequences; around 25% are singletons. The V gene's germline CDR1 is SNHLY and CDR2 FYNNEI. This CDR3 has 17 amino acids. The trim removed 0 bases at V and 10 bases at J, leaving 10 bases unmatched. The origin of this receptor is a human donor in good health. Some libraries in this study had Jurkat cell RNA spiked in. Sequencing used naive CD8+ T cells from blood, with Jurkat cell RNA spiked in. Described subset: FACS-sorted CD8+CD4-CCR7+CD45RA+ naive T cells. The rearrangement links TRBV2 to TRBJ1-6, with 9 nucleotides matching TRBD1. The CDR3 here is CASSEAVGTGFLSPLHF. The CDR3 DNA sequence: TGTGCCAGCAGTGAAGCGGTTGGGACAGGGTTTTTGTCACCCCTCCACTTT.